The 19 T cell receptor beta chains below were found in one sample sequenced in a study of CD8+CD57+ T cells in acquired aplastic anemia. The authors sequenced patients whose flow cytometry had shown CD8+CD57+ cell expansion. It was genomic DNA that served as the template for profiling TCR beta VDJ and CDR3. Each CDR3 protein is one row after TCRdb ran MiXCR on the reads. The sample includes more than 150,000 distinct CDR3 sequences, roughly half seen only once; the top ten take over 7.5%. Sequenced: sorted CD4+, CD8+, or CD8+CD57+ T cells (not recorded which) from PBMCs. Receptor source: a human donor with aplastic anemia.

This clonotype occurred many times. The V call is TRBV12-3 or TRBV12-4, the J call TRBJ1-1; D is undetermined. The CDR3 totals 14 residues. V was pared by 2 bases and J by 0 bases, with 7 bases between. The CDR3 here is CASSLRHMNTEAFF. In DNA, the CDR3 is TGTGCCAGCAGTTTACGACATATGAACACTGAAGCTTTCTTT.

The chain recombines TRBV5-5 with TRBJ2-5; D is possibly TRBD1 (5 bases). The CDR3 loop spans 14 amino acids. CDR1 is SGHKS and CDR2 is YYEKEE in the germline V gene (reference sequence). V was trimmed by 3 bases and J by 4 bases, leaving 13 bases between them. The CDR3 sequence is CASSSQGPRETQYF. The CDR3 DNA follows: TGTGCCAGCAGCTCTCAGGGCCCCCGAGAGACCCAGTACTTC.

The chain carries TRBV20-1 and TRBJ1-4; D is perhaps TRBD1 (5 bases). From germline, CDR1 is DFQATT and CDR2 SNEGSKA (reference sequence). V was clipped by 6 bases and J by 3 bases, with 11 bases between them. The CDR3 loop spans 13 amino acids. This chain's CDR3 is CSARRDPNEKLFF. The CDR3 DNA sequence: TGCAGTGCGAGGCGGGACCCTAATGAAAAACTGTTTTTT.

The chain joins TRBV3-1 to TRBJ2-1; tentatively, D is TRBD2 (6 bases). Germline V gives CDR1 LGHDT, CDR2 YNNKEL (reference sequence). Trimming shortened V by 8 bases and J by 8 bases, and 19 bases separated the two germline ends. The CDR3 spans 14 residues. CDR3 amino acids: CASGGGGVRYEQFF. The CDR3 DNA reads TGTGCCAGCGGTGGGGGAGGAGTGCGTTATGAGCAGTTCTTC.

This clonotype occurred many times. This rearrangement joins TRBV19 to TRBJ2-7; D might be TRBD1 (6 bases). CDR3 length: 14 residues. Germline V gene sequence: CDR1 LNHDA, CDR2 SQIVND (reference sequence). Trimming took off 9 bases at V and 1 base at J, with 16 bases between the two ends. In DNA, the CDR3 is TGTGCCAGCCGGGATGACAGGAGTTCCTACGAGCAGTACTTC. As protein: CASRDDRSSYEQYF.

This sequence joins TRBV12-3 or TRBV12-4 and TRBJ1-5; weak D call: TRBD1 (6 bases). CDR3 length: 15 amino acids. V was shortened by 6 bases and J by 2 bases, with 14 bases between the two germline ends. The CDR3 coding sequence is TGTGCCAGCAGACAGGGAGTCGGTGGCAATCAGCCCCAGCATTTT. Translating it yields CASRQGVGGNQPQHF.

A note on this clonotype: A much bigger clone sits one base away, suggesting this may be a read error. This chain connects TRBV11-2 to TRBJ2-1, with 7 bases lining up with TRBD2. Trimming at V came to 5 bases and at J to 9 bases, leaving 10 bases not matched to a gene. CDR1 is SGHAT and CDR2 is FQNNGV in the germline V gene. This CDR3 region has 14 residues. The CDR3 spells CASSPRPSGSEQFF. CDR3 nucleotides: TGTGCCAGCAGCCCCCGGCCTAGCGGCAGTGAGCAGTTCTTC.

V usage is TRBV6-5 and J usage is TRBJ2-7; 9 nucleotides line up with TRBD1. Germline V gene data show CDR1 as MNHEY and CDR2 as SVGAGI. After removal of 0 bases from V and 2 bases from J, the junction contained 2 bases not matched to a gene. The CDR3 spans 15 residues. CDR3 coding DNA: TGTGCCAGCAGTTACTCACAGGGGGCCACCTACGAGCAGTACTTC. Its protein is CASSYSQGATYEQYF.

This clonotype was counted many times. The rearrangement links TRBV6-5 to TRBJ1-1; D remains unclear. CDR3 length: 12 residues. Germline assignment: CDR1 MNHEY and CDR2 SVGAGI. Trimming left V 8 bases short and J 1 base short, with 8 bases between. The CDR3 reads CASGRPNTEAFF. The CDR3 DNA reads TGTGCCAGCGGCCGCCCGAACACTGAAGCTTTCTTT.

This clonotype was seen just once. This sequence joins TRBV20-1 and TRBJ2-3; no clear D. CDR1 is DFQATT and CDR2 is SNEGSKA in the germline V gene (reference sequence). The V gene lost 3 bases and the J gene lost 4 bases, with 17 bases spanning the gap. The CDR3 spans 15 residues. The CDR3 here is CSARVAMRVSDTQYF. CDR3 nucleotides: TGCAGTGCTAGGGTGGCGATGCGAGTTTCAGATACGCAGTATTTT.

The V call is TRBV20-1, the J call TRBJ2-7, with 7 nucleotides matching TRBD1. Germline-derived CDR1 and CDR2 are DFQATT and SNEGSKA (reference sequence). With V trimmed by 0 bases and J by 2 bases, 1 base remained unmatched. CDR3 size: 13 residues. Written as DNA, the CDR3 is TGCAGTGCTAGAGAGGGACAGACCTACGAGCAGTACTTC. This gives the protein CSAREGQTYEQYF.

V and J are TRBV2 and TRBJ1-1, with 7 nucleotides matching TRBD1. This CDR3 region has 15 residues. Germline-derived CDR1 and CDR2 are SNHLY and FYNNEI. With V trimmed by 6 bases and J by 1 base, 8 bases remained unmatched. The CDR3: CASRASRGRNTEAFF. Written as DNA, the CDR3 is TGTGCCAGCAGGGCCTCTAGGGGGCGGAACACTGAAGCTTTCTTT.

The table lists this clonotype with many counts. The chain combines TRBV5-4 with TRBJ2-3, with D possibly matching TRBD2 (5 bases). The CDR3 has 13 amino acids. Germline CDR1 is SGHNT and CDR2 is YYREEE (reference sequence). V lost 3 bases, J lost 3 bases, and 8 bases lay in between. The DNA of the CDR3 is TGTGCCAGCAGCTATTCGGGGACAGATACGCAGTATTTT. Protein sequence: CASSYSGTDTQYF.

This clonotype occurred many times. The chain employs TRBV9 and TRBJ2-1; a possible D gene is TRBD1 (6 bases). Looked up from germline, CDR1 is SGDLS and CDR2 is YYNGEE. Trimming took off 3 bases at V and 5 bases at J, with 12 bases between the two ends. The CDR3 is 14 amino acids. The CDR3 coding sequence is TGTGCCAGCAGCGCCCGGACAGCAAACAATGAGCAGTTCTTC. Its protein product is CASSARTANNEQFF.

The genes are TRBV20-1 and TRBJ2-7; D gene uncertain. Per the germline V gene, CDR1 is DFQATT and CDR2 is SNEGSKA (reference sequence). The CDR3 covers 13 residues. Trimming took 0 bases from V and 8 from J, leaving 14 bases between them. CDR3 loop: CSARDPTAYKQYF. In DNA form, the CDR3 reads TGCAGTGCTAGAGATCCAACGGCATACAAGCAGTACTTC.

Concerning this clonotype itself: A clone one base away is much larger, so this may be a read error. The conserved phenylalanine or tryptophan normally closing the CDR3 is absent here, so this likely arose from a read error. V gene TRBV6-5 combines with J gene TRBJ1-2; weak D call: TRBD1 (5 bases). From germline, CDR1 is MNHEY and CDR2 SVGAGI. V was pared by 0 bases and J by 3 bases, with 11 bases between. CDR3 length: 15 residues. The CDR3 sequence is CASSYSAGRDYGYTL. The DNA for the CDR3 is TGTGCCAGCAGTTACTCGGCGGGGCGAGACTATGGCTACACCCTC.

This chain connects TRBV9 to TRBJ2-1; possible D gene TRBD1, 6 bases. With 1 base removed from V and 6 bases from J, the gap between germline ends came to 8 bases. This CDR3 contains 13 residues. Germline CDR1 is SGDLS and CDR2 is YYNGEE. The CDR3 DNA is TGTGCCAGCAGCGTAACAGGGCTCAATGAGCAGTTCTTC. Translated: CASSVTGLNEQFF. Drawing the rest from reference TRBV9 and TRBJ2-1, the complete variable domain is DSGVTQTPKHLITATGQRVTLRCSPRSGDLSVYWYQQSLDQGLQFLIQYYNGEERAKGNILERFSAQQFPDLHSELNLSSLELGDSALYFCASSVTGLNEQFFGPGTRLTVL.

There are many counts of this clonotype. The chain links TRBV20-1 to TRBJ2-5; either TRBD1 or TRBD2 may supply D (6 bases each). CDR3 size: 14 residues. The V end lost 3 bases, the J end lost 3 bases, and 14 bases lay between the germline ends. The germline CDR1 and CDR2 sequences are DFQATT and SNEGSKA (reference sequence). CDR3 region: CSASRAEGEETQYF. The CDR3 nucleotides read TGCAGTGCTAGTAGGGCGGAGGGGGAAGAGACCCAGTACTTC.

The rearrangement uses TRBV2 and TRBJ1-1; possibly TRBD1 for D (6 bases). Germline V gene sequence: CDR1 SNHLY, CDR2 FYNNEI. V was trimmed by 7 bases and J by 0 bases, leaving 12 bases between them. The CDR3 spans 14 residues. The CDR3 reads CASNQRGLNTEAFF. CDR3 DNA: TGTGCCAGCAATCAAAGGGGGTTGAACACTGAAGCTTTCTTT.